This T cell receptor beta chain was observed in a study of T cell repertoires in cytomegalovirus infection. On the study more broadly: In public TCR beta signatures, there were indications of both CMV infection and matching HLA type.

A word on this clonotype: Its antigen is currently unknown.

The CDR3 is made up of 14 amino acids. With 3 bases clipped from V and 0 bases from J, the junction kept 5 bases outside the gene matches. Germline CDR1 DFQATT, CDR2 SNEGSKA (reference sequence). TCRdb reanalysed the reads using MiXCR and keeps one entry per CDR3 protein. The sample shows some 900,000 distinct CDR3 sequences, 32% of them seen only once. The sequence came from a human donor in good health (CMV status not recorded). Some clones in this sample may be carry-over from other donors' samples. This sequence joins TRBV20-1 and TRBJ2-7, with TRBD1 matching 7 bases. Here the sequenced sample was cultured CD8+ T cells from PBMCs, taken from culture after CMV antigen stimulation. The CDR3 here is CSARDRRSSYEQYV. CDR3 coding DNA: TGCAGTGCTAGGGACAGGAGGAGCTCCTACGAGCAGTACGTC.